The 8 T cell receptor beta chains in this list originate from one sample, sequenced in a study of T cell repertoires in cytomegalovirus infection. TCRdb reprocessed the reads via MiXCR and lists one record per CDR3 protein. The data show approximately 390,000 distinct CDR3 sequences, roughly 34% seen once. Which antigens these TCRs recognize remains unknown. Sequences were derived from cultured PBMCs, sampled from culture after CMV antigen stimulation. The receptors originated from a human donor in good health (CMV status not recorded). Some clones in this sample may be carry-over from other donors' samples.

The gene calls are TRBV7-4 and TRBJ2-7; 12 bases line up with TRBD2. After removal of 4 bases from V and 7 bases from J, the junction contained 8 bases not matched to a gene. There are 15 residues in the CDR3. Germline CDR1 and CDR2: SGHVT and SQSDAQ. CDR3 amino acids: CASSSGTSGWGEQYV. The CDR3 DNA reads as TGTGCCAGCAGCTCCGGGACTAGCGGGTGGGGGGAGCAGTACGTC.

The J gene is TRBJ2-1, the V gene TRBV18; 7 nucleotides line up with TRBD1. Trimming removed 3 bases from V and 6 bases from J; junction bases left unmatched: 2. Germline V gene sequence: CDR1 KGHSH, CDR2 LQKENI. The CDR3 is made up of 13 amino acids. The CDR3 loop reads CASSPDRANEQFF. The CDR3, as DNA: TGTGCCAGCTCACCCGACAGGGCCAATGAGCAGTTCTTC. Drawing the rest from reference TRBV18 and TRBJ2-1, the complete variable domain is NAGVMQNPRHLVRRRGQEARLRCSPMKGHSHVYWYRQLPEEGLKFMVYLQKENIIDESGMPKERFSAEFPKEGPSILRIQQVVRGDSAAYFCASSPDRANEQFFGPGTRLTVL.

The table lists this clonotype with a few counts. CDR3 in amino acids: CASSEAGSGANVLTF. CDR3 DNA sequence: TGTGCCAGCAGTGAAGCAGGGTCTGGGGCCAACGTCCTGACTTTC. The chain combines TRBV6-1 with TRBJ2-6, with no clear D. V was cut by 0 bases and J by 1 base, with 4 bases left in between. Germline V gene lookup returns CDR1 MNHNS and CDR2 SASEGT. CDR3 size: 15 residues.

This clonotype was seen at least ten times. The chain recombines TRBV7-2 with TRBJ2-3; 12 positions match TRBD2. This CDR3 is 16 amino acids long. The J segment lost 6 bases and the V segment lost 3 bases, leaving 7 bases of the junction unmatched. The germline V gene has CDR1 SGHTA and CDR2 FQGNSA. CDR3 sequence (DNA): TGTGCCAGCAGCTTGGGGACTAGCGGGTTTAAGGATACGCAGTATTTT. This gives the protein CASSLGTSGFKDTQYF.

This clonotype was recorded many times. The rearrangement links TRBV7-2 to TRBJ1-1, with D unresolved. The CDR3 is made up of 14 amino acids. Germline V gene sequence: CDR1 SGHTA, CDR2 FQGNSA. Trimming took off 1 base at V and 3 bases at J, with 9 bases between the two ends. CDR3 coding DNA: TGTGCCAGCAGCTTAGTTATTTGGGACACTGAAGCTTTCTTT. This encodes CASSLVIWDTEAFF.

Concerning this clonotype: An end of the junction differs from the germline gene, which may be a read error. This rearrangement joins TRBV7-2 to TRBJ1-1; D not certain. This CDR3 is 15 amino acids long. The germline gives CDR1 SGHTA, CDR2 FQGNSA. Written as DNA, the CDR3 is TGTGCCAGCAGCTTATCAGTGGGGAGGCACACTGTAGCTTTCTTT. Amino acids: CASSLSVGRHTVAFF.

The V gene is TRBV20-1, the J gene TRBJ2-7; no firm D call. This CDR3 region has 13 residues. The germline V gene encodes CDR1 DFQATT and CDR2 SNEGSKA (reference sequence). Trimming stripped 0 bases from V and 1 base from J, with 7 bases between. The DNA of the CDR3 is TGCAGTGCTAGAGATGTGGCGTCCTACGAGCAGTACTTC. Its translation is CSARDVASYEQYF.

The sample holds a few counts of this clonotype. The chain is built from TRBV6-5 and TRBJ1-1; possible D gene TRBD1, 5 bases. CDR1 and CDR2 from the germline V gene are MNHEY and SVGAGI. V was pared by 6 bases and J by 4 bases, with 12 bases between. This CDR3 is 13 amino acids long. The CDR3 protein is CASRGGGSTEAFF. CDR3 coding DNA: TGTGCCAGCAGGGGGGGAGGGAGCACTGAAGCTTTCTTT.